These 17 T cell receptor beta chains were all obtained from the same sample, sequenced in a study of long-term antiretroviral therapy in people with HIV. Running of the v3.0 immunoSEQ assay took place at survey level. Here immunoSEQ multiplex PCR was the method, and the copy in TCRdb shows in-frame clones only, minus some. Here the sample spans 25,000 to 30,000 clones, about 86% being singletons. The sequences come from unsorted PBMCs, collected 0.8 years after starting antiretroviral therapy. The receptors derive from a woman younger than 45 with HIV.

The CDR3 protein is CAWSVESDSPLHF. CDR3 in DNA: TGTGCCTGGAGTGTGGAAAGCGATTCACCCCTCCACTTT. The chain joins TRBV30 to TRBJ1-6; D unresolved. CDR3 length: 13 residues. Trimming pared 0 bases from V and 8 bases from J, leaving 8 bases between. Germline-derived CDR1 and CDR2 are GTSNPN and SVGIG (reference sequence).

The gene calls are TRBV15 and TRBJ2-7; D uncertain. The CDR3 sequence is 13 residues long. V lost 0 bases to trimming and J lost 6 bases, with 9 bases between them. From germline, CDR1 is LNHNV and CDR2 YYDKDF (reference sequence). The CDR3 DNA sequence: TGTGCCACCAGCAGAGATCCGATCTCCGAGCAGTACGTC. Its translation is CATSRDPISEQYV.

This clone was observed a few times. Other nucleotide sequences from this sample produce the same CDR3. The chain is built from TRBV2 and TRBJ1-1; weak D call: TRBD1 (6 bases). The CDR3 sequence is 12 residues long. Trimming shortened V by 6 bases and J by 5 bases, and 10 bases separated the two germline ends. Germline CDR1 reads SNHLY; CDR2 reads FYNNEI. CDR3 in amino acids: CASRGGRTEAFF. CDR3 nucleotide sequence: TGTGCCAGCAGAGGGGGGCGGACTGAAGCTTTCTTT.

The chain employs TRBV6-1 and TRBJ2-7; 9 nucleotides agree with TRBD1. The CDR3 has 15 amino acids. Germline V CDR1 and CDR2: MNHNS, SASEGT. The V gene end was trimmed by 7 bases and the J gene end by 1 base; junction bases not matched to a gene: 8. In nucleotides, the CDR3 is TGTGCCAGCACTCCAACCGGGACAGGGTCCTACGAGCAGTACGTC. It translates to CASTPTGTGSYEQYV.

The chain joins TRBV10-3 to TRBJ1-3; TRBD1 might be the D (6 bases). This CDR3 contains 12 residues. V lost 11 bases and J lost 4, with 12 bases in between. CDR1 is ENHRY and CDR2 is SYGVKD in the germline V gene. This chain's CDR3 is CAVQGQGNTIYF. The CDR3 bases are TGTGCCGTACAGGGTCAGGGAAACACCATATATTTT.

The CDR3 sequence: CASSLAADRPQHF. The CDR3, as DNA: TGTGCCAGCAGCTTGGCGGCCGACCGTCCCCAGCATTTT. The rearrangement links TRBV5-5 to TRBJ1-5; no firm D call. The germline V and J ends were trimmed by 0 bases and 10 bases, with 11 bases remaining between them. The CDR3 has 13 residues. CDR1 is SGHKS, CDR2 YYEKEE, per germline (reference sequence).

CDR3 amino acids: CASRLAGGLNYGYTF. The DNA for the CDR3 is TGTGCCAGCAGACTCGCAGGGGGCCTCAACTATGGCTACACCTTC. The gene calls are TRBV6-5 and TRBJ1-2; 8 nucleotides line up with TRBD1. This CDR3 comprises 15 residues. The germline V gene encodes CDR1 MNHEY and CDR2 SVGAGI. V was clipped by 6 bases and J by 2 bases; unmatched bases: 8.

The rearrangement uses TRBV27 and TRBJ2-1; 8 bases map to TRBD1. The CDR3 has 17 residues. Per the germline V gene, CDR1 is MNHEY and CDR2 is SMNVEV (reference sequence). V trimming: 4 bases; J trimming: 3 bases; junction bases outside the gene matches: 11. The CDR3 DNA sequence: TGTGCCAGCAGTTCCCCCCTAACAGGGGGATTCTACAATGAGCAGTTCTTC. Amino acid sequence: CASSSPLTGGFYNEQFF.

This rearrangement joins TRBV6-6 to TRBJ1-3; tentative D call: TRBD1 (5 bases). The germline V and J ends were trimmed by 5 bases and 4 bases, with 15 bases remaining between them. The CDR3 totals 15 residues. The germline V gene encodes CDR1 MNHNY and CDR2 SVGAGI (reference sequence). CDR3 region: CASSGLRGIGNTIYF. The CDR3 coding sequence is TGTGCCAGCAGTGGCTTACGGGGGATCGGAAACACCATATATTTT.

The chain uses TRBV10-3 and TRBJ1-2, with 10 bases fitting TRBD1. Germline values: CDR1 ENHRY, CDR2 SYGVKD. The CDR3 is made up of 15 amino acids. Trimming took 3 bases from V and 6 from J; bases not matched to a gene: 7. CDR3 nucleotide sequence: TGTGCCATCAGTGACGGTCCCGGGACAGGGGATGGCTACACCTTC. As protein: CAISDGPGTGDGYTF.

CDR3 protein: CASSEVTGNYGYTF. The CDR3 DNA reads as TGTGCCAGCAGCGAGGTGACAGGGAACTATGGCTACACCTTC. The chain uses TRBV5-6 and TRBJ1-2, with 7 bases that match TRBD1. V shed 4 bases and J 2 bases; nucleotides not matched to a gene: 5. The CDR3 runs 14 residues. Germline V CDR1 and CDR2: SGHDT, YYEEEE.

The count of this clone is one. J is TRBJ1-1 and V is TRBV5-1; TRBD1 matches 7 bases. Germline CDR1 SGHRS, CDR2 YFSETQ. V gave up 6 bases and J gave up 0 bases; unmatched junction bases: 5. The CDR3 is made up of 14 amino acids. This chain's CDR3 is CASNPGQMNTEAFF. The CDR3, as DNA: TGCGCCAGCAATCCGGGACAGATGAACACTGAAGCTTTCTTT.

The chain links TRBV5-1 to TRBJ2-6; TRBD1 aligns across 7 bases. V lost 4 bases, J lost 0 bases, and 7 bases stayed unmatched. The CDR3 length is 17 residues. CDR1 is SGHRS, CDR2 YFSETQ, per germline. The CDR3 DNA follows: TGCGCCAGCAGCCAAACCGGGACAGCCTCTGGGGCCAACGTCCTGACTTTC. Its protein is CASSQTGTASGANVLTF.

The chain is built from TRBV27 and TRBJ1-5; D may be TRBD1 (6 bases). Germline lookup yields CDR1 MNHEY and CDR2 SMNVEV (reference sequence). Trimming cost V 5 bases and J 3 bases, with 14 bases left between them. The CDR3 length is 15 residues. CDR3 nucleotide sequence: TGTGCCAGCAGTCCGCTTGGACAGCACAATCAGCCCCAGCATTTT. It encodes CASSPLGQHNQPQHF.

The gene calls are TRBV7-9 and TRBJ1-1; no firm D call. This CDR3 spans 14 amino acids. V lost 2 bases and J 3 bases, leaving 10 bases between the germline ends. Germline CDR1 SEHNR, CDR2 FQNEAQ (reference sequence). The chain's CDR3 is CASSLHVPHTEAFF. The DNA of the CDR3 is TGTGCCAGCAGCTTACACGTACCGCACACTGAAGCTTTCTTT.

In DNA form, the CDR3 reads TGTGCCAGTAGGACGCCCGGGACAGGGCATAGGTATGGCTACACCTTC. Translated: CASRTPGTGHRYGYTF. The chain is built from TRBV19 and TRBJ1-2, with 9 nucleotides matching TRBD1. V gave up 6 bases and J gave up 5 bases; unmatched junction bases: 13. Germline CDR1 and CDR2: LNHDA and SQIVND (reference sequence). This CDR3 region has 16 residues. Full variable domain (missing parts from reference TRBV19 and TRBJ1-2): DGGITQSPKYLFRKEGQNVTLSCEQNLNHDAMYWYRQDPGQGLRLIYYSQIVNDFQKGDIAEGYSVSREKKESFPLTVTSAQKNPTAFYLCASRTPGTGHRYGYTFGSGTRLTVV.

The chain has TRBV5-8 and TRBJ1-1, with D uncertain. The CDR3 is made up of 12 amino acids. Germline V gives CDR1 SGHTS, CDR2 YDEGEE. Trimming removed 0 bases at V and 8 bases at J, with 8 bases between. The CDR3 bases are TGTGCCAGCAGCTTGGGAACAGACGAAGCTTTCTTT. Protein product: CASSLGTDEAFF. The variable domain in full, with the rest retrieved from reference TRBV5-8 and TRBJ1-1, is EAGVTQSPTHLIKTRGQQATLRCSPISGHTSVYWYQQALGLGLQFLLWYDEGEERNRGNFPPRFSGRQFPNYSSELNVNALELEDSALYLCASSLGTDEAFFGQGTRLTVV.